The 18 T cell receptor beta chains in this list originate from one sample, sequenced in a study of blood T cell repertoires in COVID-19. Data came from immunoSEQ multiplex PCR; TCRdb stores just in-frame clones and leaves some out. The data contain more than 60,000 clones, 86% of them singletons. The sequenced sample consisted of peripheral blood. The source is a man in his forties or fifties with active COVID-19.

V and J are TRBV3-1 (or the pseudogene TRBV3-2) and TRBJ2-1; D possibly corresponds to TRBD2 (5 bases). Germline lookup yields CDR1 LGHDT and CDR2 YNNKEL (reference sequence). Trimming removed 0 bases at V and 10 bases at J, with 16 bases between. The CDR3 runs 15 residues. The CDR3: CASSQDHGGGREQFF. The CDR3 DNA follows: TGTGCCAGCAGCCAAGATCACGGCGGAGGACGGGAGCAGTTCTTC.

The chain employs TRBV7-2 and TRBJ1-1; 8 bases agree with TRBD1. The germline CDR1 and CDR2 sequences are SGHTA and FQGNSA. The V and J ends lost 5 bases and 5 bases, in that order; junction bases with no gene match: 10. The CDR3 loop spans 15 amino acids. This CDR3 is CASSPQQGVRTEAFF. CDR3 DNA: TGTGCCAGCAGCCCGCAACAGGGGGTTCGGACTGAAGCTTTCTTT. Full variable domain (remainder filled in from reference TRBV7-2 and TRBJ1-1): GAGVSQSPSNKVTEKGKDVELRCDPISGHTALYWYRQSLGQGLEFLIYFQGNSAPDKSGLPSDRFSAERTGGSVSTLTIQRTQQEDSAVYLCASSPQQGVRTEAFFGQGTRLTVV.

The chain joins TRBV3-1 (or the pseudogene TRBV3-2) to TRBJ2-2, with no clear D. Trimming pared 0 bases from V and 7 bases from J, leaving 6 bases between. This CDR3 has 13 amino acids. Germline CDR1 and CDR2: LGHDT and YNNKEL (reference sequence). CDR3 amino acids: CASSQERFGELFF. Written as DNA, the CDR3 is TGTGCCAGCAGCCAAGAACGGTTCGGGGAGCTGTTTTTT.

CDR3 nucleotides: TGTGCCAGCAGCTCGGGACTCCGACTGTTTTTT. It specifies CASSSGLRLFF. The gene calls are TRBV7-9 and TRBJ1-4; TRBD1 might be the D (5 bases). Germline CDR1 is SEHNR and CDR2 is FQNEAQ (reference sequence). CDR3 size: 11 residues. Deletions cut 4 bases from V and 13 bases from J, with 10 bases between.

The chain employs TRBV6-5 and TRBJ2-7; 8 bases are shared with TRBD1. Germline V lookup: CDR1 MNHEY, CDR2 SVGAGI. The CDR3 runs to 14 residues. V lost 4 bases, J lost 2 bases, and 4 bases stayed unmatched. The CDR3 reads CASSLTGVPYEQYF. CDR3 bases: TGTGCCAGCAGTTTGACAGGGGTCCCCTACGAGCAGTACTTC.

This clone came up once. This chain connects TRBV10-3 to TRBJ2-1, with 9 bases that match TRBD2. The ends lost 8 bases at V and 7 bases at J; junction bases unmatched: 6. The CDR3 has 13 amino acids. Germline V gives CDR1 ENHRY, CDR2 SYGVKD. The CDR3 protein is CAIGGLAQNEQFF. The CDR3, as DNA: TGTGCCATCGGGGGACTAGCTCAGAATGAGCAGTTCTTC.

CDR3 protein: CASSTGTSGRGTQYF. CDR3 in DNA: TGTGCCAGCAGTACCGGGACTAGCGGGAGAGGTACGCAGTATTTT. J is TRBJ2-3 and V is TRBV6-5; 14 nucleotides match TRBD2. This CDR3 spans 15 amino acids. The V and J ends lost 5 bases and 8 bases, in that order; junction bases with no gene match: 6. CDR1 and CDR2 from the germline V gene are MNHEY and SVGAGI.

J is TRBJ2-6 and V is TRBV4-2; weak D call: TRBD1 (5 bases). Germline V gene data show CDR1 as LGHNA and CDR2 as YNFKEQ. The CDR3 spans 18 residues. Trimming removed 0 bases from V and 0 bases from J, with 12 bases in between. The CDR3 protein is CASSQESGGASGANVLTF. CDR3 bases: TGTGCCAGCAGCCAAGAATCGGGTGGGGCCTCTGGGGCCAACGTCCTGACTTTC.

This chain joins TRBV5-1 and TRBJ1-2; 11 bases are shared with TRBD1. The CDR3 length is 14 residues. The junction had 2 bases not matched to a gene; V was cut back by 5 bases and J by 2 bases. CDR1 and CDR2 (germline): SGHRS, YFSETQ. The CDR3 loop reads CASRRDRGNYGYTF. The CDR3 nucleotides read TGCGCCAGCAGACGGGACAGGGGGAACTATGGCTACACCTTC.

The chain is built from TRBV5-1 and TRBJ1-3; TRBD1 is a possible D gene (5 bases). The CDR3 totals 14 residues. Germline V CDR1 and CDR2: SGHRS, YFSETQ. V gave up 7 bases and J gave up 1 base, with 12 bases separating them. CDR3 in amino acids: CASSSRGSGNTIYF. The CDR3 DNA sequence: TGCGCCAGCTCCTCTCGGGGGTCTGGAAACACCATATATTTT.

This chain links TRBV30 with TRBJ1-1, with no clear D. This CDR3 has 13 amino acids. The V end lost 8 bases, the J end lost 1 base, and 14 bases lay between the germline ends. Germline V lookup: CDR1 GTSNPN, CDR2 SVGIG (reference sequence). Here the CDR3 reads CASGGWQNTEAFF. CDR3 nucleotide sequence: TGTGCCAGTGGAGGGTGGCAGAACACTGAAGCTTTCTTT.

The chain couples TRBV7-8 to TRBJ1-1, with a possible D match to TRBD1 (5 bases). The CDR3 has 14 amino acids. Germline V gene data show CDR1 as SGHVS and CDR2 as FQNEAQ. Trimming removed 1 base from V and 5 bases from J, with 11 bases in between. In nucleotides, the CDR3 is TGTGCCAGCAGCTTAGATCGGGGGAAAACTGAAGCTTTCTTT. This encodes CASSLDRGKTEAFF.

The chain employs TRBV7-8 and TRBJ2-1; D ambiguous. The CDR3 extends over 15 amino acids. Germline lookup yields CDR1 SGHVS and CDR2 FQNEAQ. The V end was cut by 3 bases, the J end by 1 base, with 10 bases between. The CDR3: CASSLVALSYNEQFF. The DNA of the CDR3 is TGTGCCAGCAGCTTGGTAGCCCTTTCCTACAATGAGCAGTTCTTC.

The V call is TRBV4-2, the J call TRBJ2-3; D perhaps matches TRBD1 (6 bases). The V end was cut by 5 bases, the J end by 3 bases, with 12 bases between. CDR1 is LGHNA and CDR2 is YNFKEQ in the germline V gene. The CDR3 loop spans 14 amino acids. CDR3 loop: CASSAQGITDTQYF. The DNA of the CDR3 is TGTGCCAGCAGCGCACAGGGTATTACAGATACGCAGTATTTT.

This chain joins TRBV2 and TRBJ2-3; 7 positions match TRBD1. V trimming: 0 bases; J trimming: 2 bases; junction bases outside the gene matches: 5. Germline CDR1 and CDR2: SNHLY and FYNNEI. The CDR3 is 16 amino acids. Here the CDR3 DNA reads TGTGCCAGCAGTGAAGCGCGTAGGGGGCTCACAGATACGCAGTATTTT. It is translated as CASSEARRGLTDTQYF.

V is TRBV18 and J is TRBJ2-7, with a possible D match to TRBD2 (6 bases). Between the trimmed V and J ends, which lost 6 bases and 0 bases, there was a span of 18 bases. The CDR3 has 16 amino acids. Germline CDR1 reads KGHSH; CDR2 reads LQKENI. CDR3 bases: TGTGCCAGCTCTCAAGAGGCTCCCGGGAGCTCCTACGAGCAGTACTTC. Translation: CASSQEAPGSSYEQYF.

In its sample, this clone was seen a few times. This sequence joins TRBV5-4 and TRBJ2-5; D possibly corresponds to TRBD1 (5 bases). Between the trimmed V and J ends, which lost 4 bases and 2 bases, there was a span of 15 bases. The CDR3 extends over 15 amino acids. Germline CDR1 reads SGHNT; CDR2 reads YYREEE (reference sequence). The CDR3 DNA reads TGTGCCAGCAGCCTGAAGGCAGGGATACAAGAGACCCAGTACTTC. The encoded protein is CASSLKAGIQETQYF.

The chain carries TRBV7-2 and TRBJ2-5; TRBD1 aligns across 7 bases. CDR3 size: 14 residues. V lost 5 bases, J lost 4 bases, and 7 bases stayed unmatched. From germline, CDR1 is SGHTA and CDR2 FQGNSA. The CDR3 nucleotides read TGTGCCAGCAGCACAGGTCCAGGGGGAGAGACCCAGTACTTC. This sequence encodes CASSTGPGGETQYF.